These 11 T cell receptor beta chains came from one sample sequenced in a study of OX40 agonist ivuxolimab in advanced cancers. Assay: immunoSEQ multiplex PCR; the TCRdb copy retains only in-frame clones and omits some. The sample carries about 41,000 clones, 80% to 90% recorded once. The source was CD4+ or CD8+ T cells sorted from blood, collected in a trial of the OX40 agonist ivuxolimab. The receptors were gathered from an adult with an advanced solid tumor such as melanoma, head and neck, liver or kidney cancer.

The V call is TRBV10-3, the J call TRBJ1-2; D remains ambiguous. The germline CDR1 and CDR2 sequences are ENHRY and SYGVKD. The CDR3 length is 12 residues. V was shortened by 4 bases and J by 7 bases, with 10 bases between the two germline ends. Here the CDR3 DNA reads TGTGCCATCAGTGCACCCCTCGGTGGCTACACCTTC. Its translation: CAISAPLGGYTF.

The V gene is TRBV4-1, the J gene TRBJ1-2; D is undetermined. The ends were cut back, 5 bases at V and 4 bases at J, with 14 bases in the middle. There are 14 residues in the CDR3. The germline CDR1 and CDR2 sequences are MGHRA and YSYEKL. Here the CDR3 reads CASSATQGPYGYTF. In nucleotides, the CDR3 is TGCGCCAGCAGCGCGACCCAAGGGCCCTATGGCTACACCTTC.

The rearrangement joins TRBV15 to TRBJ2-5; D uncertain. The CDR3 totals 13 residues. The germline V gene has CDR1 LNHNV and CDR2 YYDKDF (reference sequence). V dropped 0 bases and J dropped 9 bases, with 11 bases sitting between them. The CDR3 nucleotides are TGTGCCACCAGCAGAGAGGTTCGGGCATCCCAGTACTTC. It yields the protein CATSREVRASQYF.

The chain recombines TRBV7-2 with TRBJ1-2, with TRBD1 matching over 9 bases. The CDR3 length is 15 residues. V gave up 6 bases and J gave up 2 bases; unmatched junction bases: 7. Looked up from germline, CDR1 is SGHTA and CDR2 is FQGNSA. CDR3 sequence reads: CASRDAGTGNYGYTF. CDR3 nucleotides: TGTGCCAGCAGAGACGCCGGGACAGGGAACTATGGCTACACCTTC.

The chain combines TRBV9 with TRBJ2-2; D not resolved. The V gene lost 0 bases and the J gene lost 0 bases, with 3 bases spanning the gap. This CDR3 contains 14 residues. The germline gives CDR1 SGDLS, CDR2 YYNGEE. DNA for the CDR3: TGTGCCAGCAGCGTAGGGACGAACACCGGGGAGCTGTTTTTT. Translating it yields CASSVGTNTGELFF.

The CDR3 reads CASSLTGSNEKLFF. Written as DNA, the CDR3 is TGTGCCAGCAGCCTGACAGGTTCTAATGAAAAACTGTTTTTT. The chain couples TRBV5-6 to TRBJ1-4; the D gene is possibly TRBD1 (6 bases). The germline gives CDR1 SGHDT, CDR2 YYEEEE. The CDR3 length is 14 residues. V lost 4 bases and J 3 bases, leaving 10 bases between the germline ends.

The chain carries TRBV9 and TRBJ2-3; D is ambiguous. V shed 2 bases and J shed 4 bases, with 8 bases lying between them. The germline CDR1 and CDR2 sequences are SGDLS and YYNGEE. The CDR3 totals 13 residues. CDR3 loop: CASSVFSPDTQYF. The CDR3 coding sequence is TGTGCCAGCAGCGTCTTTTCACCAGATACGCAGTATTTT.

This rearrangement joins TRBV18 to TRBJ2-7; 7 nucleotides match TRBD1. Looked up from germline, CDR1 is KGHSH and CDR2 is LQKENI. The CDR3 totals 14 residues. The trim removed 6 bases at V and 0 bases at J, leaving 5 bases unmatched. The CDR3 is CASSPDRASYEQYF. In nucleotides, the CDR3 is TGTGCCAGCTCTCCCGACAGGGCCTCCTACGAGCAGTACTTC.

This clone was detected once. The chain joins TRBV7-2 to TRBJ1-3, with 8 positions matching TRBD1. This CDR3 is 16 amino acids long. V lost 9 bases to trimming and J lost 0 bases; unmatched junction nucleotides: 10. Looked up from germline, CDR1 is SGHTA and CDR2 is FQGNSA. CDR3 loop: CASHLTGDPSGNTIYF. DNA for the CDR3: TGTGCCAGTCATCTGACAGGGGACCCCTCTGGAAACACCATATATTTT.

On this clone: A read error may account for a junction end that differs from germline. This chain connects TRBV7-7 to TRBJ2-5; no clear D gene. The CDR3 has 13 amino acids. Germline-derived CDR1 and CDR2 are SSHAT and FNYEAQ (reference sequence). This chain's CDR3 is CASSLTLRETQYF. The CDR3 region has the DNA TGTGCTAGCAGCTTAACCCTTCGGGAGACCCAGTACTTC.

The CDR3 here is CASSVEHTEAFF. CDR3 DNA sequence: TGTGCCAGCAGTGTGGAGCACACTGAAGCTTTCTTT. The rearrangement joins TRBV2 to TRBJ1-1; D is undetermined. V was cut by 4 bases and J by 3 bases, with 6 bases left in between. Germline V gives CDR1 SNHLY, CDR2 FYNNEI. The CDR3 loop spans 12 amino acids.